The rows below give T cell receptor beta chains drawn from one sample of a study of cytomegalovirus exposure and HLA in healthy donors. Sequencing used immunoSEQ multiplex PCR; TCRdb keeps in-frame clones, though not all of them. The repertoire holds approximately 160,000 clones, with 65% to 80% as singletons. Sequencing input: PBMCs. These receptors were collected from a woman in her thirties or forties in good health and CMV-seropositive. CDR3s include the opening cysteine and the closing phenylalanine or tryptophan. A D gene is named only where the DNA matches it firmly. Not every row has a clone size; where given, it reads once, few, many or a size class.

J gene | clone size | V gene | D gene | CDR3 DNA | CDR3 protein
TRBJ1-3 | NA | TRBV5-4 | NA | TGTGCCAGCAGCCAAAACGACAGGAGGAGTGGAAACACCATATATTTT | CASSQNDRRSGNTIYF
TRBJ2-1 | NA | TRBV2 | NA | TGTGCCAGCACAGACAGTCATGAGCAGTTCTTC | CASTDSHEQFF
TRBJ2-3 | NA | TRBV5-1 | TRBD2 | TGCGCCAGCAGCTGGACTAGCACGGTTGCAGATACGCAGTATTTT | CASSWTSTVADTQYF
TRBJ2-7 | NA | TRBV4-2 | NA | TGTGCCAGCAGCCAAGCCCCGCTTAGCTCCTACGAGCAGTACTTC | CASSQAPLSSYEQYF
TRBJ2-7 | NA | TRBV30 | TRBD1 | TGTGCCTCCACGGCGCAGGGGGCCTACGAGCAGTACTTC | CASTAQGAYEQYF
TRBJ2-7 | few | TRBV7-2 | NA | TGTGCCAGCAGCTTAGGGACTAAGGTCTCCGAGCAGTACTTC | CASSLGTKVSEQYF
TRBJ1-1 | once | TRBV30 | TRBD1 | TGTGCCTGGACGGACAGGGATTCTGCTGAAGCTTTCTTT | CAWTDRDSAEAFF
TRBJ1-1 | NA | TRBV20-1 | NA | TGCAGTGCTTACAGGGCCACTGAAGCTTTCTTT | CSAYRATEAFF
TRBJ2-7 | NA | TRBV7-7 | NA | TGTGCCAGCAGCTTCGGGGATAGCTACGAGCAGTACTTC | CASSFGDSYEQYF
TRBJ2-1 | NA | TRBV5-1 | NA | TGCGCCAGCAGCTTGGGGGCGACAGCATACAATGAGCAGTTCTTC | CASSLGATAYNEQFF
TRBJ2-3 | NA | TRBV28 | TRBD1 | TGTGCCAGCAGTTTCCAGAGGACAGGGAGCACAGATACGCAGTATTTT | CASSFQRTGSTDTQYF
TRBJ2-7 | NA | TRBV14 | NA | TGTGCCAGCAGCCAAGTTAGCCTTTACGAGCAGTACTTC | CASSQVSLYEQYF
TRBJ1-5 | NA | TRBV19 | NA | TGTGCCAGTAGTAGATATATTAGGCCCGGGGAGGATCAGCCCCAGCATTTT | CASSRYIRPGEDQPQHF
TRBJ2-3 | NA | TRBV5-5 | NA | TGTGCCAGCAGCTTGGCCCCTTGGGGGGCAGATACGCAGTATTTT | CASSLAPWGADTQYF
TRBJ2-1 | once | TRBV18 | NA | TGTGCCAGCTCACCTAGGACTACCAATGAGCAGTTCTTC | CASSPRTTNEQFF